Listed below are T cell receptor beta chains from one sample, sequenced in a study of type 1 and type 2 diabetes patients. TCRdb passed the multiplex PCR reads through MiXCR, listing each CDR3 protein once. The data contain about 270,000 distinct CDR3 sequences, 45% to 60% of them seen just once; the ten biggest clones take up roughly 15%. The sequenced material came from peripheral blood mononuclear cells (PBMCs). The receptors were gathered from a man aged 18 to 35 with type 2 diabetes. Each CDR3 is given with its conserved first and last residue. The D gene is left open where the match is weak. Rows may omit the clone size; those that give it use once, few, many or a size class.

few	TRBV12-3/TRBV12-4	-	TRBJ2-7	TGTGCCAGCAGTTTCTCAGGGACCGATGGCGAGCAGTACTTC	CASSFSGTDGEQYF
few	TRBV27	-	TRBJ2-7	TGTGCCAGCAGTTTATCCCGGAGGGGCGAGCAGTACTTC	CASSLSRRGEQYF
-	TRBV9	-	TRBJ2-1	TGTGCCAGCAGCGTAGGGTTAGGGGTTTACAATGAGCAGTTCTTC	CASSVGLGVYNEQFF
many	TRBV15	-	TRBJ2-7	TGTGCCACCAGCAGAGATCGGGACACAACGTACGAGCAGTACTTC	CATSRDRDTTYEQYF
few	TRBV28	-	TRBJ1-2	TGTGCCAGCAGTTCTCTGATGAGCCAGGGCTACACCTTC	CASSSLMSQGYTF
few	TRBV7-6	-	TRBJ1-1	TGTGCCAGCAGCTCCGGGGCCGGGAACACTGAAGCTTTCTTT	CASSSGAGNTEAFF
-	TRBV19	TRBD1	TRBJ1-5	TGTGCCAGTAGTGGGCACAGGGGCCCGGGCAATCAGCCCCAGCATTTT	CASSGHRGPGNQPQHF
-	TRBV5-1	TRBD2	TRBJ2-7	TGCGCCAGCAGCTTGGAACTAGCGGGAACCCACGAGCAGTACTTC	CASSLELAGTHEQYF
many	TRBV12-3/TRBV12-4	-	TRBJ2-5	TGTGCCAGCAGCCCAGGGCAAGAGACCCAGTACTTC	CASSPGQETQYF
few	TRBV2	-	TRBJ1-2	TGTGCCAGCAGTGATCTGGGCAGGGAAGCTGGCTACACCTTC	CASSDLGREAGYTF
-	TRBV14	-	TRBJ2-1	TGTGCCAGCGACTCAAGGGGCTACAATGAGCAGTTCTTC	CASDSRGYNEQFF
-	TRBV7-8	TRBD1	TRBJ1-1	TGTGCCAGCAGCCAAACAGACAGGGCTGAAGCTTTCTTT	CASSQTDRAEAFF
-	TRBV12-5	-	TRBJ2-3	TGTGCTAGTGGCGAGGAGCCAGATACGCAGTATTTT	CASGEEPDTQYF
-	TRBV5-1	TRBD1	TRBJ2-7	TGCGCCAGCAGCCCGGGACAGGCTGTAACCTACGAGCAGTACTTC	CASSPGQAVTYEQYF
-	TRBV2	-	TRBJ1-2	TGTGCCAGCAGTGGGGACACTATTAACTATGGCTACACCTTC	CASSGDTINYGYTF
-	TRBV7-9	-	TRBJ2-7	TGTGCCAGCAGCTTAATTGGAGGTGGCGAGCAGTACTTC	CASSLIGGGEQYF
-	TRBV28	-	TRBJ1-1	TGTGCCAGCAGTTTACCGCCTTCAGGGCATGAGAACACTGAAGCTTTCTTT	CASSLPPSGHENTEAFF
many	TRBV19	-	TRBJ2-2	TGTGCCAGTAGTATAATTTGGGACACCGGGGAGCTGTTTTTT	CASSIIWDTGELFF
once	TRBV12-3/TRBV12-4	-	TRBJ2-5	TGTGCCAGCAGTTCCCACCGGGACACCTCACCGGAGACCCAGTACTTC	CASSSHRDTSPETQYF
-	TRBV2	-	TRBJ1-2	TGTGCCAGCAGTGAGGGGGGGCGATTTTCGTATGGCTACACCTTC	CASSEGGRFSYGYTF
-	TRBV20-1	-	TRBJ1-2	TGCAGTGCACAGAGGGCGGGGACTGACTATGGCTACACCTTC	CSAQRAGTDYGYTF
-	TRBV7-2	-	TRBJ2-1	TGTGCCAGCAGCTTAGCATTAAGTTACTACAATGAGCAGTTCTTC	CASSLALSYYNEQFF
-	TRBV12-3/TRBV12-4	TRBD1	TRBJ1-1	TGTGCCACCTCAACCTCATTACAGGGGATGAACACTGAAGCTTTCTTT	CATSTSLQGMNTEAFF
-	TRBV30	-	TRBJ1-2	TGTGCCTGGGGGGTCAGTGGCTATGGCTACACCTTC	CAWGVSGYGYTF
-	TRBV2	TRBD1	TRBJ1-2	TGTGCCAGCAACCCAAAAGGGGGCAGCGCTGGCTACACCTTC	CASNPKGGSAGYTF
few	TRBV5-1	-	TRBJ1-2	TGCGCCAGCAGCCAAGATCGGGGGGCACTGAACTATGGCTACACCTTC	CASSQDRGALNYGYTF
many	TRBV7-8	-	TRBJ2-2	TGTGCCAGCAGCTTAGGGGTCTTAGGGGAGCTGTTTTTT	CASSLGVLGELFF
few	TRBV2	-	TRBJ2-1	TGTGCCAGCGGGGGACTCAAGTTCGGTGAGCAGTTCTTC	CASGGLKFGEQFF
-	TRBV10-3	-	TRBJ1-1	TGTACCATACAGGGAGGGGGCACTGAAGCTTTCTTT	CTIQGGGTEAFF
-	TRBV14	-	TRBJ2-7	TGTGCCAGCAACCTACGGAGGGGGGACGAGCAGTACTTC	CASNLRRGDEQYF
few	TRBV28	-	TRBJ1-4	TGTGCCAGCACCGGTCGAGGGAATGAAAAACTGTTTTTT	CASTGRGNEKLFF
once	TRBV7-4	TRBD2	TRBJ2-3	TGTGCCAGCAGCCCAAAGAGCGGGGGGGGAATGGATACGCAGTATTTT	CASSPKSGGGMDTQYF
-	TRBV6-5	-	TRBJ2-1	TGTGCCACCCGACAGCCGCTCGGGGAGCAGTTCTTC	CATRQPLGEQFF
-	TRBV10-2	-	TRBJ2-3	TGCGCCAGCAGAGAAGGGGATACGCAGTATTTT	CASREGDTQYF
few	TRBV12-5	-	TRBJ2-7	TGTGCTAGTGGTTGGAGAGAGGTAGGGGTAGGCGAGCAGTACTTC	CASGWREVGVGEQYF
-	TRBV12-3/TRBV12-4	TRBD2	TRBJ2-2	TGTGCCAGCACCCCGGGGGGCGGGGAGCTGTTTTTT	CASTPGGGELFF
-	TRBV7-9	-	TRBJ2-3	TGTGCCAGCAGCCCCAACGGGGGTGAAGGAACAGATACGCAGTATTTT	CASSPNGGEGTDTQYF
-	TRBV27	-	TRBJ2-2	TGTGCCAGCAGTTTATATTCTATAAAGGTCAACACCGGGGAGCTGTTTTTT	CASSLYSIKVNTGELFF
few	TRBV7-2	-	TRBJ2-6	TGTGCCAGCAGCCAAGTGACAGGCTCTGGGGCCAACGTCCTGACTTTC	CASSQVTGSGANVLTF
-	TRBV7-2	-	TRBJ2-2	TGTGCCAGCAGCTTAGCGCTGAGGGGAACCGGGGAGCTGTTTTTT	CASSLALRGTGELFF
-	TRBV6-4	-	TRBJ1-1	TGTGCCAGCAGTTCTAACTCTTTTAACACTGAAGCTTTCTTT	CASSSNSFNTEAFF
-	TRBV12-3/TRBV12-4	-	TRBJ2-1	TGTGCCAGCAGCGGGGGATTTGAGGAGCAGTTCTTC	CASSGGFEEQFF
many	TRBV7-8	-	TRBJ2-7	TGTGCCAGCAGCTTAACCACAGGGCCGGTCGACGAGCAGTACTTC	CASSLTTGPVDEQYF